This T cell receptor beta chain is drawn from a study of T cells in Graves' hyperthyroidism and ophthalmopathy. TCR beta CDR3 sequences were amplified from RNA transcripts. HTBI primers were the set used in a first-round RT-PCR of the TCR CDR3. TCRdb re-called the multiplex PCR reads through MiXCR, storing one row per CDR3 protein. Of roughly 700,000 distinct CDR3 sequences in the sample, about 18% were seen once. Germline CDR1 LNHNV, CDR2 YYDKDF (reference sequence). This CDR3 has 15 residues. Unmatched junction bases numbered 5, after V lost 4 bases and J lost 0 bases. Study results and caveats: Appearing also in blood were most of the thyroid clonotypes expanded above 0.001.

This clonotype has ten or more counts. The antigen remains unidentified. Sequenced input: blood. The V call is TRBV15, the J call TRBJ2-5, with 7 bases identical to TRBD1. This TCR derives from a man aged 45 to 65 with Graves' hyperthyroidism. CDR3 sequence reads: CATSNFGTDQETQYF. The DNA of the CDR3 is TGTGCCACCAGCAATTTCGGGACAGACCAAGAGACCCAGTACTTC.